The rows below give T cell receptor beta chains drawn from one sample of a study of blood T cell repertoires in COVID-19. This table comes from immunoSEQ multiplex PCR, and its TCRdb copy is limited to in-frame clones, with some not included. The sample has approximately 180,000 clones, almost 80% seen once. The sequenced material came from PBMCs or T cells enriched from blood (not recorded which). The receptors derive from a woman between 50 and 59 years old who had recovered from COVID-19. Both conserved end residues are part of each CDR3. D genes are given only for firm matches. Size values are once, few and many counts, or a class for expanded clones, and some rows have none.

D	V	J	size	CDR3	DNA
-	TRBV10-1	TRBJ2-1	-	CASSERGTLFNEQFF	TGCGCCAGCAGTGAACGGGGGACTCTCTTCAATGAGCAGTTCTTC
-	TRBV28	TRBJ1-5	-	CASSYSNNNQPQHF	TGTGCCAGCAGTTACAGTAACAACAATCAGCCCCAGCATTTT
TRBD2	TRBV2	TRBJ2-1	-	CASRSAGGPGEQFF	TGTGCCAGCAGGTCAGCGGGAGGGCCTGGTGAGCAGTTCTTC
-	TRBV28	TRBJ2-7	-	CASSFPGTRYEQYF	TGTGCCAGCAGTTTCCCCGGGACACGCTACGAGCAGTACTTC
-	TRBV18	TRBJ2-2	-	CASSPEINTGELFF	TGTGCCAGCTCACCGGAGATAAACACCGGGGAGCTGTTTTTT
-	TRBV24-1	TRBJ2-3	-	CATSDGLLTDTQYF	TGTGCCACCAGTGATGGCCTCCTCACAGATACGCAGTATTTT
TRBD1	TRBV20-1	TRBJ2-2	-	CSASGLGGQGGTGELFF	TGCAGTGCTAGTGGGCTAGGTGGACAGGGGGGTACCGGGGAGCTGTTTTTT
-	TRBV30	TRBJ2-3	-	CACTGSSTDTQYF	TGTGCCTGTACAGGGTCTAGCACAGATACGCAGTATTTT
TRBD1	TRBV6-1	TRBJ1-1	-	CASSEPGQGKTGTLDEAFF	TGTGCCAGCAGTGAGCCAGGACAGGGGAAAACGGGAACACTAGATGAAGCTTTCTTT
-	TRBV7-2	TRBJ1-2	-	CASSLAPLQRNYGYTF	TGTGCCAGCAGCTTAGCCCCCCTCCAGCGTAACTATGGCTACACCTTC
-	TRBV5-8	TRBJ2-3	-	CASSFSGSTDTQYF	TGTGCCAGCAGCTTTTCCGGGAGCACAGATACGCAGTATTTT
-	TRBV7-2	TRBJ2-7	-	CASSLQGPTEQYF	TGTGCCAGCAGCTTACAGGGGCCTACCGAGCAGTACTTC
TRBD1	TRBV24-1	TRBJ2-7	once	CATSDPGQGRDEQYF	TGTGCCACCAGTGACCCCGGACAGGGACGGGACGAGCAGTACTTC
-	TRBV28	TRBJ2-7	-	CASKVSGISYEQYF	TGTGCCAGCAAGGTCTCAGGGATATCCTACGAGCAGTACTTC
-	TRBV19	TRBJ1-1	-	CASSPNQGPGAFF	TGTGCCAGTAGTCCGAATCAGGGGCCCGGAGCTTTCTTT
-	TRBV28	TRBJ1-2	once	CASSDNYGYTF	TGTGCCAGCTCAGATAACTATGGCTACACCTTC
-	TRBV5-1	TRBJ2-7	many	CASSRTGYRDYEQYF	TGCGCCAGCAGCCGGACCGGTTACAGGGACTACGAGCAGTACTTC
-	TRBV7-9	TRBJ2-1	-	CASSSKLSSYNEQFF	TGTGCCAGCAGCTCCAAATTGAGCTCCTACAATGAGCAGTTCTTC
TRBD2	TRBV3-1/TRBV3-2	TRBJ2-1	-	CASSQDLSGRRSSYNEQFF	TGTGCCAGCAGCCAAGATTTAAGCGGGAGAAGGAGCTCCTACAATGAGCAGTTCTTC
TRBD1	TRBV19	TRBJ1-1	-	CASTWTGHGAEAFF	TGTGCCAGTACTTGGACAGGCCATGGAGCTGAAGCTTTCTTT
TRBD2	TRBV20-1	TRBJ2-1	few	CSASGGLAGVGDEQFF	TGCAGTGCTAGTGGCGGACTAGCGGGAGTTGGTGATGAGCAGTTCTTC
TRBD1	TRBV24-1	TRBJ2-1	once	CATSDPGQPTGDEQFF	TGTGCCACCAGTGACCCGGGACAGCCCACCGGGGATGAGCAGTTCTTC
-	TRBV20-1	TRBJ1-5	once	CSASSGSNQPQHF	TGCAGTGCTAGTTCGGGGAGCAATCAGCCCCAGCATTTT
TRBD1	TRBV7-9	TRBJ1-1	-	CASSVQGATKNTEAFF	TGTGCCAGCAGCGTACAGGGGGCTACAAAGAACACTGAAGCTTTCTTT
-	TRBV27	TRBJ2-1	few	CASGVEQFF	TGTGCCAGCGGAGTGGAGCAGTTCTTC
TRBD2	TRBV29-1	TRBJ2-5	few	CSVDYSGNQETQYF	TGCAGCGTTGATTATAGCGGGAACCAAGAGACCCAGTACTTC